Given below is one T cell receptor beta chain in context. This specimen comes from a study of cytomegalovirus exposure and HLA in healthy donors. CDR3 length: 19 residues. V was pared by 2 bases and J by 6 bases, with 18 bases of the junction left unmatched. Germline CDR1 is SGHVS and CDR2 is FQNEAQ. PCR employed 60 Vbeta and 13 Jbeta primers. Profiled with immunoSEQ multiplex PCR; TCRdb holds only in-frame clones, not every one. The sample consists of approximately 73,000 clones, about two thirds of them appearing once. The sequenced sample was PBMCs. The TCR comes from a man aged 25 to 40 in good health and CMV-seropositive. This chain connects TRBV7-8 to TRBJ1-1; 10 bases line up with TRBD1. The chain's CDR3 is CASSLYGTGARDLLSEAFF. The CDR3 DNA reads TGTGCCAGCAGCTTATACGGGACAGGGGCCCGAGACCTTCTTTCTGAAGCTTTCTTT.